This T cell receptor beta chain appears in the sequencing data of a study of blood T cell repertoires in COVID-19. Per the germline V gene, CDR1 is LNHDA and CDR2 is SQIVND (reference sequence). Between the trimmed V and J ends, which lost 4 bases and 2 bases, there was a span of 7 bases. The CDR3 has 13 residues. Which cohort a participant joined came from the clinical history participants gave. Only in-frame clones appear in the TCRdb table, and some are missing; sequencing was by immunoSEQ multiplex PCR. The sample lists 250,000 to 350,000 clones; around 90% were seen once. This TCR was sampled from a woman under 30 with acute COVID-19. V usage is TRBV19 and J usage is TRBJ2-3; D possibly corresponds to TRBD1 (6 bases). The sequenced material came from PBMCs or T cells enriched from blood (not recorded which). CDR3 loop: CASSRDNTDTQYF. The CDR3 bases are TGTGCCAGTAGTAGGGACAACACAGATACGCAGTATTTT.